The count of the clone carrying this T cell receptor beta chain is one. The data derive from a study of shared clonotypes between healthy human individuals. The assay was immunoSEQ multiplex PCR, and TCRdb's table has in-frame clones only and misses some. The sample holds around 2.1 million clones, more than 90% seen once. Sample: naive CD4+ T cells sorted from blood. Documented subset: CD45RA+ positively selected. This TCR derives from a man aged 18 to 29 in good health.

The CDR3 loop reads CASSSGQGAPTEAFF. CDR3 nucleotides: TGTGCCAGCAGCTCGGGACAGGGGGCGCCCACTGAAGCTTTCTTT. This chain joins TRBV7-9 and TRBJ1-1, with TRBD1 identical over 12 bases. CDR3 length: 15 residues. Germline lookup yields CDR1 SEHNR and CDR2 FQNEAQ (reference sequence). Trimming cost V 4 bases and J 4 bases; bases outside gene matches: 4.